This TCR beta chain was recorded in a study of PD-1 blockade in classical Hodgkin lymphoma. Study conclusions and caveats: Nothing has yet pinned down what causes the repertoire differences, possibly disease activity or prior therapy. Relative to healthy donors, newly diagnosed patients reportedly had lower baseline TCR diversity, which was reported as lower still in relapsed/refractory patients.

The CDR3 sequence is 14 residues long. The germline gives CDR1 MDHEN, CDR2 SYDVKM. V shed 3 bases and J shed 2 bases, with 10 bases lying between them. On this clone itself: Its antigen is as yet unknown.

Every single patient, without exception, relapsed after autologous stem cell transplantation, and brentuximab vedotin exposure varied. Sequenced by immunoSEQ multiplex PCR; TCRdb stores in-frame clones only, minus some. The sample contains 14,000 or so clones, approximately 83% of which appear only once. The source was peripheral blood mononuclear cells (PBMCs), collected at baseline. This TCR came from a human donor with classical Hodgkin lymphoma. The chain uses TRBV28 and TRBJ1-2; D may be TRBD1 (6 bases). The CDR3 DNA sequence: TGTGCCAGCAGTTTCGAGGGGGTCAACTATGGCTACACCTTC. This gives the protein CASSFEGVNYGYTF.